This T cell receptor beta chain was sequenced during a study of Graves' ophthalmopathy and Graves' hyperthyroidism. Study-level background: Investigators collected peripheral blood at initial diagnosis, before any treatment was given.

Orbital computed tomography, thyroid ultrasound, TRAb, serum thyroxine and clinical symptoms formed the basis of diagnosis. RNA transcripts were the template, and TCR beta CDR3 regions were amplified from them. The workflow started with a first-round RT-PCR run with HTBI primers and then moved on to a second-round multiplex PCR. TCRdb processed the multiplex PCR reads anew with MiXCR; each CDR3 protein has one entry. The repertoire consists of more than 550,000 distinct CDR3 sequences, with about two fifths occurring once and the leading ten covering 2.5% to 3.5%. CDR1 SGHRS and CDR2 YFSETQ come from the germline V gene. CDR3 length equals 15 residues. V lost 4 bases, J lost 4 bases, and 9 bases stayed unmatched. This clonotype was observed at least ten times.

The sequence came from an adult man with Graves' ophthalmopathy. This chain uses TRBV5-1 with TRBJ1-1; TRBD1 aligns across 8 bases. Sequenced input: peripheral blood. CDR3 in DNA: TGCGCCAGCAGCCCGACAGGGGATGAAGTCACTGAAGCTTTCTTT. Protein sequence: CASSPTGDEVTEAFF.